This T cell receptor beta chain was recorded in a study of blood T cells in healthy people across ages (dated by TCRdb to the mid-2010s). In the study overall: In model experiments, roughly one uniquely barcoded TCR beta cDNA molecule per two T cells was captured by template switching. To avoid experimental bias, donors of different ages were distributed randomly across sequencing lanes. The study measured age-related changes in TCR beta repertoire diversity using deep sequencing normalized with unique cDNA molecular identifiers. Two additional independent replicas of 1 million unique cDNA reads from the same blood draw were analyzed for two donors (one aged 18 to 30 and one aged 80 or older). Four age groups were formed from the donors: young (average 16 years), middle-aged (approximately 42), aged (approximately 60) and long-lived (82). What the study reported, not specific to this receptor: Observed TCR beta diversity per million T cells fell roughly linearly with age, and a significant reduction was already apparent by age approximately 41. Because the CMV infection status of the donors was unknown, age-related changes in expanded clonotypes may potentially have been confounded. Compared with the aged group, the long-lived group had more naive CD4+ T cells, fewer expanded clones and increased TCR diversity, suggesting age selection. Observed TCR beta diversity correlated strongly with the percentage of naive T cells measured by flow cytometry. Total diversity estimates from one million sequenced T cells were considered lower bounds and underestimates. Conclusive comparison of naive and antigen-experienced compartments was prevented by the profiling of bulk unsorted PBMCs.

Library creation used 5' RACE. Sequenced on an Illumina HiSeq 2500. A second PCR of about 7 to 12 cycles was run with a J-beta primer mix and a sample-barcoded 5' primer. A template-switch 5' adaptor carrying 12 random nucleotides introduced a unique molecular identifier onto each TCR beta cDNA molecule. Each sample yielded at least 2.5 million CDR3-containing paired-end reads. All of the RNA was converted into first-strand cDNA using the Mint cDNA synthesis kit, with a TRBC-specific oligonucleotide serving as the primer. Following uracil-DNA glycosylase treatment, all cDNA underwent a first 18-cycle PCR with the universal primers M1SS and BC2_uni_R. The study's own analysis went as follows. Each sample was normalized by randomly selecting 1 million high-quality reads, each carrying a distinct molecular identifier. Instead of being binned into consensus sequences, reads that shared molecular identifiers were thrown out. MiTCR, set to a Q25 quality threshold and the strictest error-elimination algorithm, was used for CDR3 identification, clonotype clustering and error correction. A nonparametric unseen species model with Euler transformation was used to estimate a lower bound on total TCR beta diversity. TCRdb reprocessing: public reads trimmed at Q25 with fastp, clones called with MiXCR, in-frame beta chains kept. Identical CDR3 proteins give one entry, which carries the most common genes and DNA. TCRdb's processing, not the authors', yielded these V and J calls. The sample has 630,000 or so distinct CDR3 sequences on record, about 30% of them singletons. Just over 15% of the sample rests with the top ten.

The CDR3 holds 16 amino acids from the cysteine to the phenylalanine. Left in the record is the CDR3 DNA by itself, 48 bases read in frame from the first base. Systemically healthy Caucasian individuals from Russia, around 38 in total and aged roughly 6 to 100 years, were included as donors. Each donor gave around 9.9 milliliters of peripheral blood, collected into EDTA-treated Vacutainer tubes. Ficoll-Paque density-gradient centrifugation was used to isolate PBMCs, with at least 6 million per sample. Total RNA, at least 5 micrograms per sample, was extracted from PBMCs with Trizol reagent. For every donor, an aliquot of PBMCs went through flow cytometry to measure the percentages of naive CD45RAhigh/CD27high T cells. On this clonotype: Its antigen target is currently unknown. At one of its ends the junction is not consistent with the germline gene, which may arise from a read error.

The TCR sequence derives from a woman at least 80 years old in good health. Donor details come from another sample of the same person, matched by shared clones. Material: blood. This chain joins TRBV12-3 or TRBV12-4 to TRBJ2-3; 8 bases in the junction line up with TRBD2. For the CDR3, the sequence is CASAPGGRMGTDAQYF. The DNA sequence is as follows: TGTGCCAGCGCCCCGGGGGGGCGAATGGGCACAGATGCGCAGTATTTT.